Shown below are 23 T cell receptor beta chains from a single sample sequenced in a study of blood T cell repertoires in COVID-19. Repertoires were generated with immunoSEQ multiplex PCR, while TCRdb's copy carries only in-frame clones and drops some. The sample includes around 260,000 clones, 80% to 95% seen only once; the top ten take under 3%. Sequencing was done on a sample of peripheral blood. The source of these receptors is a person aged 18 to 30 with COVID-19, enrolled during active disease.

The V call is TRBV24-1, the J call TRBJ2-2; TRBD2 matches 13 bases. CDR1 and CDR2 (germline): KGHDR, SFDVKD. The V segment lost 4 bases and the J segment 8 bases; nucleotides outside the gene matches: 9. This CDR3 spans 17 amino acids. The CDR3 nucleotides are TGTGCCACCAGTGACCCCCGGACTAGCGGGAGATCGGGGGAGCTGTTTTTT. Protein product: CATSDPRTSGRSGELFF.

The gene calls are TRBV7-9 and TRBJ1-3; D is possibly TRBD1 (5 bases). The germline CDR1 and CDR2 sequences are SEHNR and FQNEAQ (reference sequence). V lost 0 bases, J lost 2 bases, and 8 bases lay in between. The CDR3 runs 15 residues. The CDR3 loop reads CASSLAPGTGNTIYF. CDR3 bases: TGTGCCAGCAGCTTAGCGCCAGGGACTGGAAACACCATATATTTT.

In its sample, this clone was seen once. CDR3: CATSDYGRSFTDTQYF. CDR3 in DNA: TGTGCCACCAGTGATTACGGCCGGAGTTTCACAGATACGCAGTATTTT. The gene calls are TRBV24-1 and TRBJ2-3; unclear D gene. CDR1 and CDR2 from the germline V gene are KGHDR and SFDVKD. Deletions cut 2 bases from V and 2 bases from J, with 13 bases between. There are 16 residues in the CDR3.

V and J are TRBV9 and TRBJ2-3; TRBD2 matches 9 bases. J gave up 3 bases and V 0 bases, and 2 bases lay outside the gene matches. The CDR3 has 15 amino acids. In germline, CDR1 is SGDLS, CDR2 YYNGEE. The CDR3 nucleotides read TGTGCCAGCAGCGTAGCTAGCGGGGTTACAGATACGCAGTATTTT. Its protein is CASSVASGVTDTQYF. The full variable domain, with the rest looked up from reference TRBV9 and TRBJ2-3, is DSGVTQTPKHLITATGQRVTLRCSPRSGDLSVYWYQQSLDQGLQFLIQYYNGEERAKGNILERFSAQQFPDLHSELNLSSLELGDSALYFCASSVASGVTDTQYFGPGTRLTVL.

The chain carries TRBV6-5 and TRBJ1-5; 7 nucleotides match TRBD1. CDR1 and CDR2 (germline): MNHEY, SVGAGI. The CDR3 consists of 15 residues. Losses at the gene ends were 6 bases for V and 5 bases for J; bases not matched to a gene: 10. The CDR3 spells CASRLTGEVDQPQHF. The CDR3 DNA is TGTGCCAGCAGACTAACAGGGGAGGTCGATCAGCCCCAGCATTTT.

This sequence joins TRBV7-9 and TRBJ2-7; TRBD2 might be the D (6 bases). V was clipped by 1 base and J by 4 bases, with 11 bases between them. This CDR3 spans 14 amino acids. Germline CDR1 SEHNR, CDR2 FQNEAQ (reference sequence). CDR3 nucleotides: TGTGCCAGCAGCTTAGGGCCCGGGACTTACGAGCAGTACTTC. Its protein is CASSLGPGTYEQYF. Complete variable domain (other parts from reference TRBV7-9 and TRBJ2-7): DTGVSQNPRHKITKRGQNVTFRCDPISEHNRLYWYRQTLGQGPEFLTYFQNEAQLEKSRLLSDRFSAERPKGSFSTLEIQRTEQGDSAMYLCASSLGPGTYEQYFGPGTRLTVT.

The genes are TRBV15 and TRBJ1-1; possible D gene TRBD1, 5 bases. The germline gives CDR1 LNHNV, CDR2 YYDKDF (reference sequence). The CDR3 has 16 amino acids. The V end lost 3 bases, the J end lost 1 base, and 15 bases lay between the germline ends. The chain's CDR3 is CATSRPRGHRNTEAFF. DNA for the CDR3: TGTGCCACCAGCAGGCCTAGAGGACACCGGAACACTGAAGCTTTCTTT.

The gene calls are TRBV9 and TRBJ2-2, with D possibly being TRBD2 (5 bases). Trimming took 0 bases from V and 3 from J, leaving 9 bases between them. This CDR3 comprises 15 residues. The V gene's germline CDR1 is SGDLS and CDR2 YYNGEE. The CDR3 loop reads CASSVEGADTGELFF. The CDR3 bases are TGTGCCAGCAGCGTAGAGGGAGCGGACACCGGGGAGCTGTTTTTT.

V usage is TRBV18 and J usage is TRBJ2-5; 12 positions agree with TRBD2. Per the germline V gene, CDR1 is KGHSH and CDR2 is LQKENI. The CDR3 length is 17 residues. V gave up 2 bases and J gave up 1 base; unmatched junction bases: 5. CDR3 amino acids: CASSPASGRGGQETQYF. DNA for the CDR3: TGTGCCAGCTCACCAGCTAGCGGGAGGGGCGGCCAAGAGACCCAGTACTTC.

This rearrangement joins TRBV5-1 to TRBJ1-1; 7 bases align to TRBD1. CDR3 length: 14 residues. Germline lookup yields CDR1 SGHRS and CDR2 YFSETQ. V was pared by 0 bases and J by 3 bases, with 2 bases of the junction left unmatched. The CDR3 coding sequence is TGCGCCAGCAGCTTGGAACAGGGGTACACTGAAGCTTTCTTT. Translated: CASSLEQGYTEAFF.

This clone showed up just a few times. The chain links TRBV6-5 to TRBJ2-7, with D possibly being TRBD1 (5 bases). The V gene's germline CDR1 is MNHEY and CDR2 SVGAGI. The CDR3 extends over 15 amino acids. The V and J ends lost 2 bases and 0 bases respectively, with 11 bases between them. This chain's CDR3 is CASSYSQQDSYEQYF. CDR3 bases: TGTGCCAGCAGTTACAGTCAACAGGACTCCTACGAGCAGTACTTC.

V gene TRBV10-1 combines with J gene TRBJ1-1; D possibly corresponds to TRBD1 (6 bases). Germline V CDR1 and CDR2: WNHNN, SYGVQD (reference sequence). The CDR3 has 14 amino acids. Trimming pared 0 bases from V and 4 bases from J, leaving 9 bases between. CDR3 bases: TGCGCCAGCAGTGAGTCAACAGGGTCCACTGAAGCTTTCTTT. Its translation: CASSESTGSTEAFF.

The gene calls are TRBV10-3 and TRBJ1-1, with D possibly TRBD1 on 6 matching bases. CDR1 is ENHRY and CDR2 is SYGVKD in the germline V gene. Trimming removed 10 bases from V and 4 bases from J, with 19 bases in between. The CDR3 sequence is 14 residues long. This chain's CDR3 is CASIYREGSTEAFF. The CDR3 DNA reads TGTGCCAGCATTTACAGGGAAGGTAGCACTGAAGCTTTCTTT.

The V gene is TRBV12-1, the J gene TRBJ2-7; the table's D call, TRBD1, has no DNA check behind it. TRBV12-1 has pseudogene status. The CDR3 covers 13 residues. CDR3 in DNA: TGTGCCAGCAGCTTTGAGGGGATATACGAGCAGTACTTC. Its protein product is CASSFEGIYEQYF.

This chain connects TRBV2 to TRBJ2-7; 10 bases map to TRBD1. V lost 6 bases, J lost 3 bases, and 8 bases stayed unmatched. This CDR3 has 15 amino acids. CDR1 is SNHLY and CDR2 is FYNNEI in the germline V gene. The CDR3 DNA reads TGTGCCAGCAGCTTGGGACAGGGGATATACTACGAGCAGTACTTC. Its protein product is CASSLGQGIYYEQYF.

The genes are TRBV30 and TRBJ1-1; tentatively, D is TRBD1 (5 bases). V lost 5 bases to trimming and J lost 5 bases, with 18 bases between them. CDR1 is GTSNPN, CDR2 SVGIG, per germline (reference sequence). The CDR3 sequence is 14 residues long. The CDR3 protein is CAWRGRGVRTEAFF. CDR3 bases: TGTGCCTGGCGGGGGAGGGGCGTCAGGACTGAAGCTTTCTTT.

CDR3 DNA sequence: TGTGCCAGCAGCCCTGATTCCCTAGGAGAGCAGTTCTTC. Its translation: CASSPDSLGEQFF. The chain links TRBV7-8 to TRBJ2-1; D ambiguous. Germline loops: CDR1 SGHVS, CDR2 FQNEAQ. Trimming cost V 5 bases and J 10 bases, with 15 bases left between them. This CDR3 spans 13 amino acids.

On this clone itself: This sample also contains other DNA sequences that code for the same CDR3. The genes are TRBV29-1 and TRBJ2-7; D is possibly TRBD1 (6 bases). CDR3 length equals 13 residues. The germline gives CDR1 SQVTM, CDR2 ANQGSEA. V was shortened by 3 bases and J by 0 bases, with 9 bases between the two germline ends. CDR3 residues: CSVEQGSSYEQYF. CDR3 DNA: TGCAGCGTTGAGCAGGGGAGCTCCTACGAGCAGTACTTC.

The chain combines TRBV4-2 with TRBJ2-3; tentative D call: TRBD2 (6 bases). The germline CDR1 and CDR2 sequences are LGHNA and YNFKEQ. This CDR3 has 15 residues. The V end lost 0 bases, the J end lost 1 base, and 8 bases lay between the germline ends. The CDR3: CASSQDPSGTDTQYF. The CDR3 DNA reads TGTGCCAGCAGCCAAGATCCTAGCGGCACAGATACGCAGTATTTT.

The CDR3 nucleotides are TGTGCCACCAGTGGGCGAGAAGCGGGAGGCCCGGGAGATACGCAGTATTTT. Its protein is CATSGREAGGPGDTQYF. V is TRBV24-1 and J is TRBJ2-3, with 9 bases matching TRBD2. With 5 bases clipped from V and 5 bases from J, the junction kept 13 bases outside the gene matches. This CDR3 contains 17 residues. Germline V lookup: CDR1 KGHDR, CDR2 SFDVKD.

The genes are TRBV4-3 and TRBJ2-7, with TRBD1 matching over 8 bases. V was pared by 3 bases and J by 4 bases, with 8 bases of the junction left unmatched. Per germline, CDR1 LGHNA and CDR2 YSLEER. This CDR3 is built from 15 residues. CDR3 sequence: CASSHAGQGGYEQYF. The CDR3 bases are TGCGCCAGCAGCCACGCTGGACAGGGTGGGTACGAGCAGTACTTC.

J is TRBJ1-1 and V is TRBV10-3, with D possibly being TRBD1 (5 bases). V lost 2 bases to trimming and J lost 4 bases, with 11 bases between them. This CDR3 region has 14 residues. CDR1 and CDR2 (germline): ENHRY, SYGVKD. CDR3 nucleotide sequence: TGTGCCATCAGTGAGGCAGGGTTAGGCACTGAAGCTTTCTTT. Its protein product is CAISEAGLGTEAFF.

This chain connects TRBV30 to TRBJ1-2; no definite D call. This CDR3 has 13 amino acids. Germline assignment: CDR1 GTSNPN and CDR2 SVGIG (reference sequence). The V end lost 7 bases, the J end lost 8 bases, and 20 bases lay between the germline ends. The CDR3 spells CASRSQMAGGYTF. CDR3 nucleotides: TGTGCCTCCCGTAGTCAAATGGCGGGGGGCTACACCTTC. Looking up the rest from reference TRBV30 and TRBJ1-2 gives the full variable domain: SQTIHQWPATLVQPVGSPLSLECTVEGTSNPNLYWYRQAAGRGLQLLFYSVGIGQISSEVPQNLSASRPQDRQFILSSKKLLLSDSGFYLCASRSQMAGGYTFGSGTRLTVV.